The entry below describes one T cell receptor (beta chain). Its target is not known. This specimen belongs to a study of cytomegalovirus exposure and HLA in healthy donors. Findings and limits, study-wide: Presence/absence analyses treated sequencing depth as roughly uniform across donors. Using a false discovery rate of 0.05, a later analysis showed that 16,951 TCR beta sequences were associated with HLA alleles. Likely technical artifact: a cluster of highly shared sequence variants.

PCR was performed using 60 Vbeta and 13 Jbeta primers. Clones were read by immunoSEQ multiplex PCR, and TCRdb kept only the in-frame ones, dropping some. The repertoire holds around 200,000 clones, with around 85% as singletons. This CDR3 has 13 amino acids. The V end lost 4 bases, the J end lost 7 bases, and 10 bases lay between the germline ends. The germline gives CDR1 SNHLY, CDR2 FYNNEI. The specimen was PBMCs. V is TRBV2 and J is TRBJ1-4; D is ambiguous. The clonotype was recovered from a man aged 50-59 years in good health and CMV-seronegative. This chain's CDR3 is CASSGREGEKLFF. CDR3 sequence (DNA): TGTGCCAGCAGTGGTAGGGAGGGTGAAAAACTGTTTTTT.